The 4 T cell receptor beta chains below were found in one sample sequenced in a study of cytomegalovirus exposure and HLA in healthy donors. This PCR relied on a set of 60 Vbeta primers and 13 Jbeta primers. The protocol was immunoSEQ multiplex PCR, while the TCRdb copy is restricted to in-frame clones and leaves out a portion. The sample table sets out about 130,000 clones. What was sequenced was PBMCs. All receptors derive from a man aged 18 to 29 in good health and CMV-seronegative.

V gene TRBV19 combines with J gene TRBJ1-4, with D uncertain. The germline gives CDR1 LNHDA, CDR2 SQIVND (reference sequence). The length of the CDR3 is 14 residues. The V end lost 6 bases, the J end lost 8 bases, and 16 bases lay between the germline ends. The CDR3 coding sequence is TGTGCCAGTAGGCCCGGGAGGGATGGCGAAAAACTGTTTTTT. This gives the protein CASRPGRDGEKLFF.

The chain links TRBV7-9 to TRBJ1-2; possibly TRBD1 for D (6 bases). Between the trimmed V and J ends, which lost 0 bases and 3 bases, there was a span of 8 bases. This CDR3 contains 14 residues. CDR1 is SEHNR and CDR2 is FQNEAQ in the germline V gene (reference sequence). Written as DNA, the CDR3 is TGTGCCAGCAGCTTAGCCCAGGGGTACTATGGCTACACCTTC. Translation: CASSLAQGYYGYTF.

J is TRBJ2-3 and V is TRBV5-4; TRBD2 matches at 10 bases. The CDR3 loop spans 16 amino acids. The germline V gene has CDR1 SGHNT and CDR2 YYREEE (reference sequence). Trimming took 0 bases from V and 1 from J; bases not matched to a gene: 2. CDR3 amino acids: CASSLGLAGGTDTQYF. The CDR3 bases are TGTGCCAGCAGCTTGGGGCTAGCGGGAGGCACAGATACGCAGTATTTT. Based on the CDR3 plus reference TRBV5-4 and TRBJ2-3, the full variable domain is ETGVTQSPTHLIKTRGQQVTLRCSSQSGHNTVSWYQQALGQGPQFIFQYYREEENGRGNFPPRFSGLQFPNYSSELNVNALELDDSALYLCASSLGLAGGTDTQYFGPGTRLTVL.

V gene TRBV7-2 combines with J gene TRBJ2-1; unclear D gene. Between the trimmed V and J ends, which lost 0 bases and 6 bases, there was a span of 6 bases. Germline values: CDR1 SGHTA, CDR2 FQGNSA. The CDR3 is 13 amino acids. The CDR3 loop reads CASSLALSNEQFF. CDR3 in DNA: TGTGCCAGCAGCTTAGCTCTGAGCAATGAGCAGTTCTTC.